These 2 T cell receptor beta chains originate from one sample sequenced in a study of T cells in Graves' hyperthyroidism and ophthalmopathy (dated by TCRdb to about 2019). Libraries came from multiplex PCR. Sequencer: Illumina HiSeq 2000. TCR beta CDR3 regions were amplified from RNA transcripts. For the first round of RT-PCR on the TCR CDR3, the HTBI primer set was used together with the Qiagen OneStep RT-PCR kit. TCRdb itself trimmed the public reads at Q25 with fastp, ran MiXCR and retained productive beta chains. Identical CDR3 proteins give one entry, which carries the most common genes and DNA. The sample table contains around 340,000 distinct CDR3 sequences; only one count was recorded for 18% of them. Of the sample, about 16% is held by the ten largest clones. Sequencing was carried out using blood. The source is a woman aged 40 to 50 with Graves' ophthalmopathy.

This clonotype was counted many times. CDR3: CASSPDNYEQYF. The CDR3 DNA reads as TGTGCCAGCTCTCCCGACAACTACGAGCAGTACTTC. The rearrangement uses TRBV18 and TRBJ2-7; no clear D. V was cut by 6 bases and J by 3 bases, with 9 bases left in between. The CDR3 length is 12 residues. The germline CDR1 and CDR2 sequences are KGHSH and LQKENI.

This clonotype was recorded many times. The chain employs TRBV20-1 and TRBJ2-7, with unresolved D. Germline values: CDR1 DFQATT, CDR2 SNEGSKA (reference sequence). The CDR3 has 13 amino acids. The V and J ends lost 4 bases and 6 bases respectively, with 16 bases between them. CDR3 loop: CSAKKPPLVEQYF. The CDR3 DNA is TGCAGTGCTAAAAAGCCTCCGCTTGTCGAGCAGTACTTC.